The next 2 T cell receptor beta chains were all read from a single sample in a study of blood T cells in healthy people across ages. Sample-barcoded 5' priming and a J-beta primer mix drove a second PCR of 7 to 11 cycles. TCRdb re-called the 5' RACE reads with MiXCR, one entry per CDR3 protein. The repertoire includes 600,000 or so distinct CDR3 sequences, approximately 30% of them detected once, and about 15% sits in the top ten. The sample consisted of blood. These receptor sequences come from a woman aged 80 or older in good health.

There are many counts of this clonotype. A read error may be the cause here, since a much bigger clone is one base away. The chain couples TRBV5-1 to TRBJ2-5; D gene uncertain. Trimming pared 1 base from V and 11 bases from J, leaving 15 bases between. The CDR3 totals 13 residues. Germline CDR1 SGHRS, CDR2 YFSETQ. The CDR3 reads CASSLMADNEQYF. Written as DNA, the CDR3 is TGCGCCAGCAGCTTGATGGCCGACAATGAGCAGTACTTC.

Note on this clonotype: This may arise from a read error, as a much more abundant clone is one base away. The rearrangement uses TRBV6-2 or TRBV6-3 and TRBJ1-1; D ambiguous. The CDR3 is made up of 15 amino acids. Germline V gene data show CDR1 as MNHEY and CDR2 as SVGEGT. CDR3 DNA: TGTGCCAGCACCCGAGCCGGGATCACGAACACTAAAGCTTTCTTT. This translates into CASTRAGITNTKAFF.